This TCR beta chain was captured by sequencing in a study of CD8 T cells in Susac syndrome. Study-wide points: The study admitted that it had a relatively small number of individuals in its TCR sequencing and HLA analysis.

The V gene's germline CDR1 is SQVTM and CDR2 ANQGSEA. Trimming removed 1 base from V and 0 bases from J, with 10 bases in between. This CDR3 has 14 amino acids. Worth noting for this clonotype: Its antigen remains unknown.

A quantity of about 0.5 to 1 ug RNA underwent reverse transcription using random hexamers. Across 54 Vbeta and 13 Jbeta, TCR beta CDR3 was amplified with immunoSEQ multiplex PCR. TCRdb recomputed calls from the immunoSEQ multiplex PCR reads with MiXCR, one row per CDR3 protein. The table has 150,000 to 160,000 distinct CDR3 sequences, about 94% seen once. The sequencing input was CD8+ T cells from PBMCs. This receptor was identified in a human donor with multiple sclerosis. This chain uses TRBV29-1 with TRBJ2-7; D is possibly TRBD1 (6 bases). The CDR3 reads CSVEVPGASYEQYF. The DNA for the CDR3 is TGCAGCGTTGAAGTCCCAGGGGCCTCCTACGAGCAGTACTTC.